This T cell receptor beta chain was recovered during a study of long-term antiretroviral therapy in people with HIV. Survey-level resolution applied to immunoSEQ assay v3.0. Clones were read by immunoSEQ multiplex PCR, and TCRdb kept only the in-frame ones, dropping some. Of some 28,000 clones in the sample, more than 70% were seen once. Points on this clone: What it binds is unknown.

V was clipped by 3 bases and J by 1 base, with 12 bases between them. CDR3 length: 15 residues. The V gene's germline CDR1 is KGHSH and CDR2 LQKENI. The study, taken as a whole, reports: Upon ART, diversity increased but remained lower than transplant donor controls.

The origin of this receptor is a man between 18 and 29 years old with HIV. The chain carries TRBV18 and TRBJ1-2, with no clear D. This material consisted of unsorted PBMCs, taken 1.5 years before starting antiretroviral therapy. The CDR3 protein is CASSPIDGINYGYTF. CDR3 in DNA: TGTGCCAGCTCACCCATAGACGGGATTAACTATGGCTACACCTTC.